These T cell receptor beta chains were read from a single sample in a study of blood T cell repertoires in COVID-19. Assay: immunoSEQ multiplex PCR; the TCRdb copy retains only in-frame clones and omits some. The sample consists of a few hundred thousand clones, about 89% of them appearing once. Sequencing was carried out using peripheral blood. The receptors shown here come from a man aged 35 to 55 who had recovered from COVID-19. Both conserved end residues are part of each CDR3. D genes are given only for firm matches. Clone size appears in some rows only: once, few, many, or a class for an expanded clone.

j_call,v_call,d_call,clone_size,cdr3_aa,cdr3_nt
TRBJ2-1,TRBV19,.,.,CASSPQGSGNEQFF,TGTGCCAGTAGTCCACAGGGATCTGGCAATGAGCAGTTCTTC
TRBJ2-7,TRBV19,TRBD1,.,CASSIGTGGDEQYF,TGTGCCAGTAGTATAGGGACAGGGGGCGACGAGCAGTACTTC
TRBJ2-7,TRBV12-5,TRBD2,few,CASGRLAPSYEQYF,TGTGCTAGTGGTCGACTAGCTCCTTCCTACGAGCAGTACTTC
TRBJ2-3,TRBV10-3,.,few,CATQITDTQYF,TGTGCCACCCAAATCACAGATACGCAGTATTTT
TRBJ1-6,TRBV28,.,.,CASTGGPSPLHF,TGTGCCAGCACCGGGGGACCATCACCCCTCCACTTT
TRBJ1-2,TRBV12-3/TRBV12-4,TRBD1,.,CASSFRGQGGYTF,TGTGCCAGCAGTTTCAGGGGGCAAGGTGGCTACACCTTC
TRBJ1-5,TRBV5-1,.,.,CASRLGNQPQHF,TGCGCCAGCAGATTAGGCAATCAGCCCCAGCATTTT
TRBJ1-2,TRBV5-6,.,.,CASSLRGYGYTF,TGTGCCAGCAGCTTGAGGGGGTATGGCTACACCTTC
TRBJ1-1,TRBV18,TRBD1,.,CASSPIGTGKMAEAFF,TGTGCCAGCTCACCGATCGGGACAGGGAAAATGGCTGAAGCTTTCTTT
TRBJ1-1,TRBV19,TRBD1,.,CASSQGWNTEAFF,TGTGCCAGTTCACAGGGGTGGAACACTGAAGCTTTCTTT
TRBJ2-2,TRBV9,TRBD2,.,CASSVDPTSASYTGELFF,TGTGCCAGCAGCGTAGACCCGACTAGCGCTTCATACACCGGGGAGCTGTTTTTT
TRBJ2-1,TRBV7-2,TRBD2,.,CASSLAAGGGDEQFF,TGTGCCAGCAGCTTAGCAGCGGGAGGAGGTGATGAGCAGTTCTTC
TRBJ2-1,TRBV7-9,TRBD2,few,CASSLAGGNNNEQFF,TGTGCCAGCAGCTTAGCGGGGGGGAACAATAATGAGCAGTTCTTC
TRBJ1-6,TRBV21-1,.,.,CAGQTVSSPLHF,TGTGCCGGCCAGACAGTGAGTTCACCCCTCCACTTT
TRBJ1-6,TRBV5-1,.,.,CASSSAGIRRNSPLHF,TGCGCCAGCAGCTCCGCGGGAATCCGGAGGAATTCACCCCTCCACTTT
TRBJ2-3,TRBV2,.,.,CASSAPNPGFTQYF,TGTGCCAGCAGTGCCCCCAACCCAGGGTTCACGCAGTATTTT
TRBJ2-1,TRBV7-2,TRBD2,once,CASSLSGEGYNEQFF,TGTGCCAGCAGCTTATCGGGGGAGGGTTACAATGAGCAGTTCTTC
TRBJ1-2,TRBV27,.,.,CASKTGNYGYTF,TGTGCCAGCAAAACAGGGAACTATGGCTACACCTTC
TRBJ2-5,TRBV27,TRBD2,.,CASSFTGTSGSRRQETQYF,TGTGCCAGCAGTTTTACCGGGACTAGCGGGAGTCGGAGACAAGAGACCCAGTACTTC
TRBJ2-7,TRBV5-6,TRBD2,.,CASSLRGGGQVKQYF,TGTGCCAGCAGCTTACGCGGCGGGGGTCAAGTGAAGCAGTACTTC
TRBJ2-7,TRBV5-4,.,.,CASSLGSGQAFYEQYF,TGTGCCAGCAGCTTGGGGTCGGGACAAGCCTTCTACGAGCAGTACTTC
TRBJ1-5,TRBV27,.,once,CASSEQGSGSQPQHF,TGTGCCAGCAGTGAACAGGGTTCTGGGTCTCAGCCCCAGCATTTT
TRBJ2-7,TRBV5-5,TRBD2,.,CASSLGTSGIYEQYF,TGTGCCAGCAGCCTCGGGACTAGCGGGATCTACGAGCAGTACTTC
TRBJ1-5,TRBV15,.,.,CATSRGSSNQPQHF,TGTGCCACCAGCAGAGGCAGTAGCAATCAGCCCCAGCATTTT
TRBJ1-1,TRBV7-9,.,few,CASRGGDVNTEAFF,TGTGCCAGCAGGGGGGGAGACGTGAACACTGAAGCTTTCTTT
TRBJ2-7,TRBV9,TRBD1,.,CASSAAGTGDYEQYF,TGTGCCAGCAGCGCTGCGGGTACAGGGGACTACGAGCAGTACTTC
TRBJ2-2,TRBV7-3,.,.,CASSLQGTGTGELFF,TGTGCCAGCAGCTTGCAGGGGACGGGTACCGGGGAGCTGTTTTTT
TRBJ2-5,TRBV7-2,TRBD1,.,CASSPGTGGQETQYF,TGTGCCAGCAGCCCTGGGACAGGGGGCCAGGAGACCCAGTACTTC
TRBJ1-1,TRBV14,TRBD1,.,CASSQRAGGRTEAFF,TGTGCCAGCAGCCAAAGGGCAGGGGGCCGGACTGAAGCTTTCTTT
TRBJ2-2,TRBV12-5,TRBD2,.,CASGKPGTITGELFF,TGTGCTAGTGGCAAACCCGGGACTATAACCGGGGAGCTGTTTTTT
TRBJ2-7,TRBV5-4,TRBD1,.,CASSLSPGQGYEQYF,TGTGCCAGCAGCTTGTCCCCGGGACAGGGTTACGAGCAGTACTTC
TRBJ2-3,TRBV7-9,.,few,CASSRGSADTQYF,TGTGCCAGCAGTCGGGGATCAGCAGATACGCAGTATTTT
TRBJ2-4,TRBV6-5,.,.,CASTLREATKNIQYF,TGTGCCAGCACACTCAGGGAGGCGACCAAAAACATTCAGTACTTC
TRBJ1-2,TRBV19,.,.,CASSLGHGYTF,TGTGCCAGTAGTTTAGGGCATGGCTACACCTTC
TRBJ2-7,TRBV12-2,.,.,CASRVNTHGQGSYEQYF,TGTGCAAGTCGCGTAAATACCCACGGACAGGGTTCCTACGAGCAGTACTTC
TRBJ1-6,TRBV27,.,.,CASSFGRVNSPLHF,TGTGCCAGCAGTTTCGGCAGGGTTAATTCACCCCTCCACTTT
TRBJ2-2,TRBV2,.,.,CASRTPRDTGELFF,TGTGCCAGCAGAACCCCCCGGGACACCGGGGAGCTGTTTTTT
TRBJ2-3,TRBV5-8,.,.,CASRRAGSDTDTQYF,TGTGCCAGCAGGAGGGCGGGGAGCGACACAGATACGCAGTATTTT
TRBJ1-2,TRBV14,TRBD1,.,CASSQVDRGANYGYTF,TGTGCCAGCAGCCAAGTGGACAGGGGAGCTAACTATGGCTACACCTTC
TRBJ1-2,TRBV5-4,.,.,CASTIARSDGYTF,TGTGCCAGCACCATCGCACGTTCGGATGGCTACACCTTC
TRBJ1-2,TRBV4-3,TRBD1,few,CASSPWTGNHYGYTF,TGCGCCAGCAGCCCGTGGACAGGGAATCACTATGGCTACACCTTC
TRBJ2-5,TRBV5-6,TRBD1,.,CASSHLTQGARETQYF,TGTGCCAGCAGCCACCTCACACAGGGGGCTCGGGAGACCCAGTACTTC
TRBJ2-7,TRBV6-1,.,.,CASSDGGGNEQYF,TGTGCCAGCAGTGATGGGGGCGGAAACGAGCAGTACTTC
TRBJ2-7,TRBV11-3,.,.,CASSLAGQSYEQYF,TGTGCCAGCAGCTTAGCCGGACAGTCCTACGAGCAGTACTTC
TRBJ1-4,TRBV18,TRBD1,.,CASSPLGSGTENEKLFF,TGTGCCAGCTCACCTCTTGGTTCCGGGACAGAAAATGAAAAACTGTTTTTT
TRBJ1-2,TRBV5-1,.,.,CASSLGAGGNYGYTF,TGCGCCAGCAGCTTGGGTGCGGGAGGGAACTATGGCTACACCTTC
TRBJ2-3,TRBV4-3,TRBD2,.,CASSQGGRGVTDTQYF,TGCGCCAGCAGCCAAGGCGGTCGGGGGGTCACAGATACGCAGTATTTT
TRBJ2-7,TRBV20-1,TRBD2,few,CSASLIGGGLAYEQYF,TGCAGTGCTAGTCTGATTGGGGGGGGATTGGCCTACGAGCAGTACTTC
TRBJ2-7,TRBV6-5,TRBD2,.,CASSFQNSGNYEQYF,TGTGCCAGCAGTTTCCAGAATAGCGGGAATTACGAGCAGTACTTC
TRBJ2-3,TRBV4-3,.,.,CASSQEISGLGLLNTQYF,TGCGCCAGCAGCCAAGAGATCAGCGGGCTCGGCCTCCTTAATACGCAGTATTTT
TRBJ2-1,TRBV5-4,.,.,CASSSSGVVYNEQFF,TGTGCCAGCAGCTCCTCCGGGGTCGTCTACAATGAGCAGTTCTTC
TRBJ2-7,TRBV21-1,.,few,CASSKGRLAGVEGYEQYF,TGTGCCAGCAGCAAGGGCCGACTAGCGGGAGTTGAGGGCTACGAGCAGTACTTC
TRBJ1-1,TRBV27,TRBD1,.,CASRLNRGTEAFF,TGTGCCAGCCGGCTAAACAGGGGCACTGAAGCTTTCTTT
TRBJ1-2,TRBV5-8,TRBD1,.,CASSFQQGIYGYTF,TGTGCCAGCAGCTTTCAACAGGGGATCTATGGCTACACCTTC
TRBJ2-3,TRBV21-1,.,.,CASSKGGLAGAGTDTQYF,TGTGCCAGCAGCAAAGGAGGTCTAGCGGGGGCCGGCACAGATACGCAGTATTTT
TRBJ1-2,TRBV7-2,.,.,CASSLGLTVGYTF,TGTGCCAGCAGCTTAGGATTAACGGTTGGCTACACCTTC
TRBJ1-2,TRBV12-3/TRBV12-4,TRBD1,few,CASSPRTGDGYTF,TGTGCCAGCAGCCCGAGGACAGGGGATGGCTACACCTTC
TRBJ1-4,TRBV27,.,.,CASSLQVATNEKLFF,TGTGCCAGCAGTTTACAGGTTGCAACTAATGAAAAACTGTTTTTT
TRBJ1-4,TRBV10-2,TRBD1,.,CATFGGPPPGGQKKLFF,TGCGCGACGTTTGGGGGCCCCCCCCCAGGGGGCCAGAAAAAACTGTTTTTT
TRBJ2-4,TRBV7-9,TRBD2,.,CASSPTSGRNIQYF,TGTGCCAGCAGCCCCACTAGCGGAAGAAACATTCAGTACTTC